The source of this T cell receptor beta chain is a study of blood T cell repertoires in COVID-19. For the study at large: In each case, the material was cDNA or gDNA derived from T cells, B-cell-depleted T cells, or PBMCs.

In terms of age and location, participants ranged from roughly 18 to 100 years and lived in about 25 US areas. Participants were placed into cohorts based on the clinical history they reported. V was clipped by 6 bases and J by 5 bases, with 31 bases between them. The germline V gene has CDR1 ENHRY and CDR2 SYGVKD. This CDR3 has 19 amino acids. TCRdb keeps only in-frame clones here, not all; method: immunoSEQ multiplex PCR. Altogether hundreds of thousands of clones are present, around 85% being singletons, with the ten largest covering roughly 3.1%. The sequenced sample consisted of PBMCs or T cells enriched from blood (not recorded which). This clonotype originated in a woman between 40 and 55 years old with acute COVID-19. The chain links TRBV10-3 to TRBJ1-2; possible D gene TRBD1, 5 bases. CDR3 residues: CAIRSWGVGLGPQRYGYTF. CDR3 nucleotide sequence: TGTGCCATCAGGTCCTGGGGCGTCGGGCTTGGACCGCAACGGTATGGCTACACCTTC.